The 4 T cell receptor beta chains below all came from one sample that was sequenced in a study of shared clonotypes between healthy human individuals. Profiled with immunoSEQ multiplex PCR; TCRdb holds only in-frame clones, not every one. This table holds approximately 2.5 million clones, under 95% found once. The sequenced material came from naive CD4+ T cells from PBMCs. Subset defined: CD45RA+ positively selected. Receptors originate from a man younger than 35 in good health. Some clones in this sample may be carry-over from other donors' samples.

This chain links TRBV30 with TRBJ1-2; tentative D call: TRBD1 (5 bases). CDR1 is GTSNPN, CDR2 SVGIG, per germline (reference sequence). Trimming took 4 bases from V and 7 from J, leaving 13 bases between them. CDR3 length: 12 residues. The CDR3 region has the DNA TGTGCCTGGACCCAGGGAATCGGTGGCTACACCTTC. Amino acids: CAWTQGIGGYTF.

The chain uses TRBV5-1 and TRBJ2-7; D is ambiguous. Germline V CDR1 and CDR2: SGHRS, YFSETQ. The CDR3 length is 13 residues. Trimming stripped 6 bases from V and 5 bases from J, with 15 bases between. The CDR3 protein is CASNYRPGDEQYF. The CDR3 DNA sequence: TGCGCCAGCAACTACCGGCCGGGCGACGAGCAGTACTTC.

This rearrangement joins TRBV5-1 to TRBJ2-7; 7 bases agree with TRBD1. V was clipped by 4 bases and J by 1 base; unmatched bases: 5. Germline CDR1 is SGHRS and CDR2 is YFSETQ. This CDR3 contains 14 residues. The CDR3, as DNA: TGCGCCAGCAGCCCGACAGGGCCGTCCTACGAGCAGTACTTC. Its protein is CASSPTGPSYEQYF.

The chain employs TRBV7-9 and TRBJ2-7; D gene unclear. The germline V gene has CDR1 SEHNR and CDR2 FQNEAQ (reference sequence). The CDR3 is 12 amino acids. The V and J ends lost 4 bases and 9 bases respectively, with 13 bases between them. The CDR3 nucleotides read TGTGCCAGCAGCTCGGACCATGCCGCGCAGTACTTC. It yields the protein CASSSDHAAQYF.